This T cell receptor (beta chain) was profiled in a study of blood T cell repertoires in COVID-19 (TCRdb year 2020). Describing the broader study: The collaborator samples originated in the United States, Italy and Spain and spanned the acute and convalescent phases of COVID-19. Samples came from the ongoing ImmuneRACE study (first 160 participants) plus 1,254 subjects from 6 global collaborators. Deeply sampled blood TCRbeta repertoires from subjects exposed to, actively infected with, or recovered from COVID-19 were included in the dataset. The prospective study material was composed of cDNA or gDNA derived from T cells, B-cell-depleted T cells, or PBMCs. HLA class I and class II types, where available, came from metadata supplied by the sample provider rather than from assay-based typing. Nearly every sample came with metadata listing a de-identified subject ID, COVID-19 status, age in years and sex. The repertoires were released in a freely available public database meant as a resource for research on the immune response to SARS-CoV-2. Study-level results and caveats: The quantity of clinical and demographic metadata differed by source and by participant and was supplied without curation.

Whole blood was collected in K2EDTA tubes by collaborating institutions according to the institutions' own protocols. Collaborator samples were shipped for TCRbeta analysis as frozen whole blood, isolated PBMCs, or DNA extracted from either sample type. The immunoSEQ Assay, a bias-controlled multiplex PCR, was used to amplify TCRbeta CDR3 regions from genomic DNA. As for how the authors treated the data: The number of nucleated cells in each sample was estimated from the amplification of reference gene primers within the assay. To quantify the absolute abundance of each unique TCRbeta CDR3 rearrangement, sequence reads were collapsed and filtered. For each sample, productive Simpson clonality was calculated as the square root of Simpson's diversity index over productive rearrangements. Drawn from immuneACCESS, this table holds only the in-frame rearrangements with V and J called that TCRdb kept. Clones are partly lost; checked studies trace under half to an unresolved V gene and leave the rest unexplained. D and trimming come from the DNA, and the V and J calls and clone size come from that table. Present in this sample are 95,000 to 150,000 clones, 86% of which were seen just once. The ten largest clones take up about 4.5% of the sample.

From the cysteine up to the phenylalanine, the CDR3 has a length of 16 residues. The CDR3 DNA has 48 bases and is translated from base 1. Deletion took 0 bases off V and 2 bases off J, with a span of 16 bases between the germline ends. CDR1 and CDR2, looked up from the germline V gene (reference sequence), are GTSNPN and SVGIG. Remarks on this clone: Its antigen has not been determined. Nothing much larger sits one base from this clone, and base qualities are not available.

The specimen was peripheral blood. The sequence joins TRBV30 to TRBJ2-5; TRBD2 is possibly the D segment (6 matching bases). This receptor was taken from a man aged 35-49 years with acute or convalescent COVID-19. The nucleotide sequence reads TGTGCCTGGAGTGTAAAGGCCTGGGACTTACAAGAGACCCAGTACTTC. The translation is CAWSVKAWDLQETQYF.